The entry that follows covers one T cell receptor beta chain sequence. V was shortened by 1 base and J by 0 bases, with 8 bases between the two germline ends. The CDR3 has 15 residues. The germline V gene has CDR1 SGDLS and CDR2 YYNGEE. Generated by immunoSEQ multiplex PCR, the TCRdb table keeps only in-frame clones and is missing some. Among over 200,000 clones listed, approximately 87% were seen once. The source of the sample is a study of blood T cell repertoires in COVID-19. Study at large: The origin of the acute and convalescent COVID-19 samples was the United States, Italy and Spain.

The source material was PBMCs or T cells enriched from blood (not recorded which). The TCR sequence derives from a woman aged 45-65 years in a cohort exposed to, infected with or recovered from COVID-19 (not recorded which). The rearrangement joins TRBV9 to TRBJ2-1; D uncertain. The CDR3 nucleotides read TGTGCCAGCAGCGTATTCCGGTCCTCCTACAATGAGCAGTTCTTC. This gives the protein CASSVFRSSYNEQFF.